The rows below give T cell receptor beta chains drawn from one sample of a study of T cell changes during pregnancy in multiple sclerosis. Using immunoSEQ multiplex PCR, the repertoire was profiled, and TCRdb retains in-frame clones only, with some absent. The sample consists of fewer than 55,000 clones, roughly 90% of them appearing once. The specimen comprised peripheral blood, sampled in the first trimester of pregnancy. The receptors shown here come from a female donor with multiple sclerosis, enrolled in a pregnancy study. CDR3s include the opening cysteine and the closing phenylalanine or tryptophan. Each record gives: J gene, D gene, clone size, CDR3 length, V gene, CDR3 DNA, CDR3 protein. A D gene is named only where the DNA matches it firmly. Expanded clones get a size class; other rows say once, few or many, or leave the size out.

J: TRBJ1-5; D: TRBD1; size: .; length: 17; V: TRBV4-1; DNA: TGCGCCAGCAGCCAAGAGGCACAGGGGGCTTTAGGACAGCCCCAGCATTTT; CDR3: CASSQEAQGALGQPQHF
J: TRBJ2-5; D: TRBD2; size: .; length: 18; V: TRBV28; DNA: TGTGCCAGCAGCTCAAGCCACGCGCGGGGGGGAAATCAAGAGACCCAGTACTTC; CDR3: CASSSSHARGGNQETQYF
J: TRBJ1-1; D: .; size: .; length: 14; V: TRBV21-1; DNA: TGTGCCAGCGCGGAAGACAGGGGTCCCACTGAAGCTTTCTTT; CDR3: CASAEDRGPTEAFF
J: TRBJ2-3; D: .; size: .; length: 14; V: TRBV9; DNA: TGTGCCAGCAGCGCGGGTACAGGAGCGGATACGCAGTATTTT; CDR3: CASSAGTGADTQYF
J: TRBJ1-2; D: TRBD1; size: .; length: 16; V: TRBV29-1; DNA: TGCAGCGCGCGAAATTCTGGGGACAGGGGGCGTGGTGGCTACACCTTC; CDR3: CSARNSGDRGRGGYTF
J: TRBJ2-7; D: .; size: .; length: 13; V: TRBV18; DNA: TGTGCCAGCTCACCCCCCGGCTCCTACGAGCAGTACTTC; CDR3: CASSPPGSYEQYF
J: TRBJ2-7; D: TRBD1; size: .; length: 13; V: TRBV5-1; DNA: TGCGCCAGCAGCCCGACAGGGGCGTTCGAGCAGTACTTC; CDR3: CASSPTGAFEQYF
J: TRBJ1-2; D: .; size: .; length: 13; V: TRBV5-6; DNA: TGTGCCAGCAGCTTGGCCGTTAGGGGCAGCTACACCTTC; CDR3: CASSLAVRGSYTF
J: TRBJ1-4; D: .; size: .; length: 12; V: TRBV12-5; DNA: TGTGCTAGTGGTTTTGGCAATGAAAAACTGTTTTTT; CDR3: CASGFGNEKLFF
J: TRBJ2-7; D: .; size: few; length: 14; V: TRBV11-1; DNA: TGTGCCAGCAGCTTAGTACAGGCTGACTACGAGCAGTACTTC; CDR3: CASSLVQADYEQYF
J: TRBJ2-4; D: TRBD1; size: .; length: 17; V: TRBV19; DNA: TGTGCCAGTAGTATTGGGAGGGACAGGGGGGCCAAAAACATTCAGTACTTC; CDR3: CASSIGRDRGAKNIQYF
J: TRBJ2-1; D: .; size: .; length: 15; V: TRBV4-1; DNA: TGCGCCAGCAGCCAGGGGGCAGGGGATATTAATGAGCAGTTCTTC; CDR3: CASSQGAGDINEQFF
J: TRBJ2-5; D: .; size: .; length: 14; V: TRBV7-6; DNA: TGTGCCAGCAGCTTAGAACTAGTCCAAGAGACCCAGTACTTC; CDR3: CASSLELVQETQYF
J: TRBJ1-2; D: .; size: .; length: 13; V: TRBV30; DNA: TGTGCCTGGAAGCGGGACGGGAGATATGGCTACACCTTC; CDR3: CAWKRDGRYGYTF
J: TRBJ2-4; D: .; size: .; length: 12; V: TRBV27; DNA: TGTGCCAGCAGCGTGGAGGGGAACATTCAGTACTTC; CDR3: CASSVEGNIQYF
J: TRBJ1-1; D: TRBD1; size: .; length: 15; V: TRBV7-9; DNA: TGTGCCAGCAGCTCCCCCTCCAGGGGGGACACTGAAGCTTTCTTT; CDR3: CASSSPSRGDTEAFF
J: TRBJ2-1; D: TRBD1; size: .; length: 15; V: TRBV10-3; DNA: TGTGCCATCAGTGACCGACAGGGGGGTTACAATGAGCAGTTCTTC; CDR3: CAISDRQGGYNEQFF